These 13 T cell receptor beta chains were sequenced from one sample in a study of regulatory T cells in long-lasting Graves disease. The authors built TCR beta libraries using iRepertoire HTBI primers and Arm-PCR of CDR3 regions. TCRdb passed the multiplex PCR reads through MiXCR, listing each CDR3 protein once. The repertoire holds hundreds of thousands of distinct CDR3 sequences, with roughly 15% as singletons. Time point denoted: newly diagnosed GD, antithyroid drugs for less than 3 months. RNA from PBMCs was the source of the TCR library. Another study also made use of these data, one on T cells in Graves' hyperthyroidism and ophthalmopathy.

This specimen was peripheral blood mononuclear cells (PBMCs), taken at new diagnosis, from a patient treated with antithyroid drugs. These receptors all stem from a woman between 25 and 40 years old with Graves disease.

This clonotype appeared a few times. A much larger clone lies a single base off, so this may be a read error. V is TRBV20-1 and J is TRBJ2-7; possibly TRBD1 or TRBD2 for D (6 bases each). The CDR3 extends over 14 amino acids. The V gene's germline CDR1 is DFQATT and CDR2 SNEGSKA (reference sequence). Trimming removed 7 bases from V and 1 base from J, with 17 bases in between. The CDR3 loop reads CSVEGGRGSYEQYF. The CDR3, as DNA: TGCAGTGTTGAGGGGGGCAGAGGGTCCTACGAGCAGTACTTC.

This clonotype occurred many times. This chain links TRBV12-3 or TRBV12-4 with TRBJ2-5, with 7 bases identical to TRBD2. The CDR3 loop spans 15 amino acids. V dropped 1 base and J dropped 4; count of bases not matched to a gene: 6. CDR3 in DNA: TGTGCCAGCAGTTTAGTAGTTCCGGGAGGAGAGACCCAGTACTTC. This sequence encodes CASSLVVPGGETQYF.

This clonotype has a count of ten or more. The rearrangement joins TRBV2 to TRBJ2-7, with 7 nucleotides matching TRBD1. Germline V gene lookup returns CDR1 SNHLY and CDR2 FYNNEI. With V trimmed by 4 bases and J by 1 base, 16 bases remained unmatched. The CDR3 totals 18 residues. The CDR3 spells CASSASPGPGQRSYEQYF. The CDR3 coding sequence is TGTGCCAGCAGTGCTTCCCCTGGCCCGGGACAGCGTTCCTACGAGCAGTACTTC.

There are a few counts of this clonotype. J is TRBJ2-7 and V is TRBV12-3 or TRBV12-4, with 9 positions matching TRBD1. The junction had 5 bases not matched to a gene; V was cut back by 3 bases and J by 2 bases. CDR3 length: 15 amino acids. The chain's CDR3 is CASSFPGQGAYEQYF. CDR3 sequence (DNA): TGTGCCAGCAGTTTCCCGGGACAGGGAGCCTACGAGCAGTACTTC.

This clonotype was counted between two and nine times. This chain links TRBV28 with TRBJ2-7, with 10 bases identical to TRBD2. This CDR3 spans 15 amino acids. The germline V gene has CDR1 MDHEN and CDR2 SYDVKM. J was trimmed by 7 bases and V by 10 bases; bases with no gene match: 16. The CDR3 region is CATSPLAGSHGEQYF. The CDR3 DNA reads as TGTGCCACCTCCCCACTAGCGGGGAGTCACGGGGAGCAGTACTTC.

This clonotype was detected only a few times. The chain is built from TRBV7-3 and TRBJ2-5; the D gene is possibly TRBD2 (5 bases). V was clipped by 5 bases and J by 7 bases, with 14 bases between them. The CDR3 runs 13 residues. The germline V gene encodes CDR1 SGHTA and CDR2 FQGTGA. This chain's CDR3 is CASSTHSGGTQYF. CDR3 in DNA: TGTGCCAGCAGCACCCATTCCGGAGGGACCCAGTACTTC.

This clonotype was picked up a small number of times. This rearrangement joins TRBV15 to TRBJ2-7; D possibly corresponds to TRBD1 (6 bases). Germline lookup yields CDR1 LNHNV and CDR2 YYDKDF (reference sequence). The CDR3 covers 15 residues. V was shortened by 2 bases and J by 2 bases, with 13 bases between the two germline ends. Here the CDR3 DNA reads TGTGCCACCAGCAGAAACCGGGACAACACCTACGAGCAGTACTTC. Translated: CATSRNRDNTYEQYF.

Ten or more counts support this clonotype. This rearrangement joins TRBV11-2 to TRBJ1-2, with 10 bases fitting TRBD1. The CDR3 has 17 amino acids. CDR1 SGHAT and CDR2 FQNNGV come from the germline V gene. J gave up 7 bases and V 5 bases, and 16 bases lay outside the gene matches. The CDR3 DNA reads TGTGCCAGCAGCCCCCCGCCGGGGGACAGGGGACACTCTGGCTACACCTTC. Translation gives CASSPPPGDRGHSGYTF.

The chain combines TRBV27 with TRBJ2-7; perhaps TRBD1 as D (5 bases). Deletions cut 0 bases from V and 6 bases from J, with 21 bases between. Germline-derived CDR1 and CDR2 are MNHEY and SMNVEV (reference sequence). This CDR3 region has 17 residues. The CDR3 bases are TGTGCCAGCAGTTTATCGTTTGGGCAGGGTATGTTTGGCGAGCAGTACTTC. This encodes CASSLSFGQGMFGEQYF.

The chain combines TRBV14 with TRBJ2-1; D may be TRBD2 (5 bases). Trimming took 3 bases from V and 8 from J, leaving 11 bases between them. The germline CDR1 and CDR2 sequences are SGHDN and FVKESK. This CDR3 has 13 residues. The CDR3 here is CASSHSGPYEQFF. DNA for the CDR3: TGTGCCAGCAGCCACAGCGGCCCCTATGAGCAGTTCTTC.

About this clonotype itself: A much larger clone lies one base from this, so it may be a read error. The CDR3 spells CASSPRSGRVTGELFF. In DNA form, the CDR3 reads TGTGCCAGCAGCCCGCGGAGCGGGAGAGTAACCGGGGAGCTGTTTTTT. This chain uses TRBV7-3 with TRBJ2-2; TRBD2 matches 8 bases. The CDR3 has 16 amino acids. V lost 5 bases and J lost 5; bases outside the gene matches: 10. CDR1 is SGHTA and CDR2 is FQGTGA in the germline V gene.

In the case of this clonotype: Since the CDR3 does not end with the conserved phenylalanine or tryptophan, this likely comes from a read error. For the CDR3, the DNA is TGTGCCAGTAGCCTCTGGGACGGAACCACCGGGGAGCTGTTTTCT. Protein sequence: CASSLWDGTTGELFS. The J gene is TRBJ2-2, the V gene TRBV19; D could derive from TRBD1 or TRBD2 (5 bases each). CDR1 LNHDA and CDR2 SQIVND come from the germline V gene (reference sequence). The V end lost 6 bases, the J end lost 4 bases, and 15 bases lay between the germline ends. The CDR3 runs 15 residues.

The table lists this clonotype with many counts. The gene calls are TRBV15 and TRBJ2-7, with D perhaps TRBD2 (6 bases). The CDR3 is 16 amino acids. Trimming stripped 0 bases from V and 5 bases from J, with 17 bases between. CDR1 is LNHNV, CDR2 YYDKDF, per germline (reference sequence). The CDR3 nucleotides are TGTGCCACCAGCAGAGATAACGGTCTGGAGGGCGACGAGCAGTACTTC. Translating gives CATSRDNGLEGDEQYF.